The following is a TCR delta chain sequence with its context. TCRdb pairs this DNA with a much larger clone's protein that differs at residue 4, likely a read error; the protein shown was translated from the DNA. TCRdb called clones anew from the RT-PCR reads with CATT. The repertoire holds about 1,100 delta-chain clones, 2.9% seen once, with 50% to 65% in the top ten. This CDR3 has 14 amino acids. Looked up from germline, CDR1 is TVYSNPD and CDR2 is GDNSRS (reference sequence). V lost 2 bases and J lost 6; bases outside the gene matches: 7. These data are taken from a study of gamma-delta T cells after stem cell transplantation.

The receptor comes from a human donor. It is not recorded whose cells these are; they may come from a transplant donor. The sequenced sample consisted of gamma-delta T cells. V usage is TRDV3 and J usage is TRDJ1; 12 bases agree with TRDD3. The CDR3 loop reads CAFHWGIQGNKLIF. The DNA for the CDR3 is TGTGCCTTTCACTGGGGGATACAGGGAAATAAACTCATCTTT.